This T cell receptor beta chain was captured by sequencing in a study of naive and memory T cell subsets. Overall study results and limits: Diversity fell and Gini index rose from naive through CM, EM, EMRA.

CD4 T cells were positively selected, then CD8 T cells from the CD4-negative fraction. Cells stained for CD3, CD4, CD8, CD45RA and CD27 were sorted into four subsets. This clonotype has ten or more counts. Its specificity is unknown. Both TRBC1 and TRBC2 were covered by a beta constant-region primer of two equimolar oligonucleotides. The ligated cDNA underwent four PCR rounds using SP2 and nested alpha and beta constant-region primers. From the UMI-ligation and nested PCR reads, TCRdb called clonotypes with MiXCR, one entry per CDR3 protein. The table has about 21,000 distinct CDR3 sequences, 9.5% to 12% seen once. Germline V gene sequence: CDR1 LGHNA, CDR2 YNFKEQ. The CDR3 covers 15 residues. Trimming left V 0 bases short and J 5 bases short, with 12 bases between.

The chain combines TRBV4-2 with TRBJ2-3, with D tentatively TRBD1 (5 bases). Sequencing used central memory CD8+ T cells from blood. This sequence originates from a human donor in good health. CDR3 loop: CASSQEGVGRDTQYF. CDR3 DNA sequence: TGTGCCAGCAGCCAAGAAGGGGTGGGCCGAGATACGCAGTATTTT.